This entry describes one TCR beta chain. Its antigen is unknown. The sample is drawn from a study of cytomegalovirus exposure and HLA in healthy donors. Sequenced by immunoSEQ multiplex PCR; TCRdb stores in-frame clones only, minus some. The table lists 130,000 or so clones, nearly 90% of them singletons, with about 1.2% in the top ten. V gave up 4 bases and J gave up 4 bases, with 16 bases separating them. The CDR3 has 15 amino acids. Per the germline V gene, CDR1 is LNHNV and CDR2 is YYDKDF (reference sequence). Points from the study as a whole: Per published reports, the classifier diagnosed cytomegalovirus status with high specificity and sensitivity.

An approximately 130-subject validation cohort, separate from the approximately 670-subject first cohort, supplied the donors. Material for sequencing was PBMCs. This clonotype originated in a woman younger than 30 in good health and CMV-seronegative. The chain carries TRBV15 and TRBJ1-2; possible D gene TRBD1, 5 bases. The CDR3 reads CATSIGQGIGYGYTF. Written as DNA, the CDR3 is TGTGCCACCAGCATCGGGCAGGGTATCGGCTATGGCTACACCTTC.